This entry concerns a single TCR beta chain. Its cognate antigen is unknown. The data originate from a study of post-analysis software for immune sequencing data. There are 15 residues in the CDR3. Trimming took 5 bases from V and 5 from J, leaving 19 bases between them. From germline, CDR1 is MNHEY and CDR2 SMNVEV (reference sequence). General study results and limits: The five TRBV segments detected at higher frequency in patients than in controls included TRBV5-6, TRBV5-1 and TRBV20-1.

Libraries were made from TCR beta cDNA, and they carried unique molecular identifiers. TCRdb redid the calling of the PCR reads with MiXCR, one entry per CDR3 protein. The table lists approximately 730,000 distinct CDR3 sequences, more than 45% of them singletons, with 4.9% in the top ten. The sequence derives from a girl aged 10-17 years with multiple sclerosis. V usage is TRBV27 and J usage is TRBJ2-7; no clear D. The source material was blood. The DNA of the CDR3 is TGTGCCAGCAGTCTAGTGGGGTACAGAAGAAACGAGCAGTACTTC. It codes for CASSLVGYRRNEQYF.